The T cell receptor (beta chain) described here comes from a study of radiotherapy plus CTLA-4 blockade in lung cancer. Study-wide findings and caveats: Interferon-beta and early blood T cell clone dynamics reportedly predicted response best.

Profiling relied on immunoSEQ multiplex PCR, and the TCRdb table lists in-frame clones only, not all of them. This table has approximately 69,000 clones, around 82% appearing once. In the case of this clone: Its antigen is undetermined.

There are 16 residues in the CDR3. V lost 6 bases, J lost 0 bases, and 12 bases lay in between. The germline CDR1 and CDR2 sequences are SGHTA and FQGNSA. Focal radiation with ipilimumab CTLA-4 blockade was given to patients with chemo-refractory metastatic non-small-cell lung cancer. Specimen: peripheral blood, collected from a patient treated with radiotherapy plus ipilimumab. The TCR sequence derives from a human donor with non-small cell lung cancer who had a complete response to radiotherapy plus ipilimumab. The chain carries TRBV7-2 and TRBJ2-6, with D tentatively TRBD1 (5 bases). CDR3 residues: CASSPQGYSGANVLTF. The CDR3, as DNA: TGTGCCAGCAGTCCTCAGGGTTACTCTGGGGCCAACGTCCTGACTTTC.